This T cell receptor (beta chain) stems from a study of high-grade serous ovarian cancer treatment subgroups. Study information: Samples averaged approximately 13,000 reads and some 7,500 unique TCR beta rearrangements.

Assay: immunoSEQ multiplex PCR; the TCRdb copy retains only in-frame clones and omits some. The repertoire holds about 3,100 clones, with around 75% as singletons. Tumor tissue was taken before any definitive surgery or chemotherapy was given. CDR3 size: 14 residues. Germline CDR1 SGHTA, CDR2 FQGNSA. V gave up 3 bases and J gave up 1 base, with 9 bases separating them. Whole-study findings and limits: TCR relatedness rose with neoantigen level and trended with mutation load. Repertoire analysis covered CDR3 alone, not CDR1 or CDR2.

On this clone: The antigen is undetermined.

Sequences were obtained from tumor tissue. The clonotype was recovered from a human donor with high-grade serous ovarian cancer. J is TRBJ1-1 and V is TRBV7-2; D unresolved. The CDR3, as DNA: TGTGCCAGCAGCTTTTTAAACGCGAACACTGAAGCTTTCTTT. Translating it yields CASSFLNANTEAFF.